These T cell receptor beta chains were read from a single sample in a study of regulatory T cells in long-lasting Graves disease. TCRdb independently ran MiXCR on the multiplex PCR reads; one entry per CDR3 protein. The table includes approximately 470,000 distinct CDR3 sequences, roughly 17% detected once. The same sample was also used in a study of T cells in Graves' hyperthyroidism and ophthalmopathy.

Here the sequenced sample was peripheral blood mononuclear cells (PBMCs), taken at new diagnosis, from a patient treated with antithyroid drugs. The receptors shown here come from a man aged 40-50 years with Graves disease. Both conserved end residues are part of each CDR3. The order of the fields is clone size, V gene, J gene, D gene, CDR3 DNA, CDR3 protein. D genes are given only for firm matches. A row's size may be missing; if present it is once, few, many or a size class.

few	TRBV29-1	TRBJ2-7	TRBD2	TGCAGCGTGGGGACTAGCCGAACCTACGAGCAGTACTTC	CSVGTSRTYEQYF
many	TRBV30	TRBJ1-1	-	TGTGCCTGGAAAAGGAATCTGAACACTGAAGCTTTCTTT	CAWKRNLNTEAFF
many	TRBV20-1	TRBJ2-3	TRBD1	TGCAGTGCCCTTCCCCTCAGGGGGCCAGATACGCAGTATTTT	CSALPLRGPDTQYF
-	TRBV20-1	TRBJ1-6	-	TGCAGTGCTAACATTCCAGCGGGCCCTCCACCCCTCCACTTT	CSANIPAGPPPLHF
-	TRBV5-6	TRBJ2-1	TRBD1	TGTGCCAGCAGCACTTCAGGGGGCTGGGGGGTCAATGAGCAGTTCTTC	CASSTSGGWGVNEQFF
many	TRBV28	TRBJ2-1	-	TGTGCCAGCAGTTTTGAACTAGGGGCGGTTGAGCAGTTCTTC	CASSFELGAVEQFF
few	TRBV5-8	TRBJ2-7	-	TGTGCCAGCAGCTTAATTAAGGAGGGGGACGAGCAGTACTTC	CASSLIKEGDEQYF
many	TRBV28	TRBJ2-1	-	TGTGCCAGCAGTTTAAGGGACCTTGGAAACAAGGGTAGAGATGAGCAGTTCTTC	CASSLRDLGNKGRDEQFF
once	TRBV7-9	TRBJ2-1	TRBD2	TGTGCCAGCAGCGGGTCCTGGACTAGTGCCGGCGACTACAATGAGCAGTTCTTC	CASSGSWTSAGDYNEQFF
-	TRBV5-6	TRBJ2-2	-	TGTGCCAGCAGCTTGATGGGACGGAACACCGGGGAGCTGTTTTTT	CASSLMGRNTGELFF
many	TRBV12-3/TRBV12-4	TRBJ2-1	-	TGTGCCAGCAACCATCCCGGGAACCCCAATGAGCAGTTCTTC	CASNHPGNPNEQFF
few	TRBV19	TRBJ2-1	TRBD2	TGTGCCAGTAGTATGCGGGAGGGCCTGGATGAGCAGTTCTTC	CASSMREGLDEQFF
many	TRBV20-1	TRBJ2-3	TRBD2	TGCAGTGCTAGTGGGCCTCTCGGGGCGGGAGCCACAGATACGCAGTATTTT	CSASGPLGAGATDTQYF
-	TRBV24-1	TRBJ2-1	-	TGTGCCACCAGTGCCTACAGAAGCTCCTACAATGAGCAGTTCTTC	CATSAYRSSYNEQFF
many	TRBV4-2	TRBJ2-1	-	TGTGCCAGCAGCCGAGAGGAGCGGGTTGAGCAGTTCTTC	CASSREERVEQFF
many	TRBV6-5	TRBJ1-4	-	TGTGCCAGCAGTTACACCACAGGTACCCTGGACGAAAAACTGTTTTTT	CASSYTTGTLDEKLFF
many	TRBV2	TRBJ2-7	TRBD2	TGTGCCAGCAGCGCTCAGACTAGCGGGAGGCCAGGGGGAGGTGACGAGCAGTACTTC	CASSAQTSGRPGGGDEQYF
-	TRBV29-1	TRBJ2-1	TRBD1	TGCAGCTCCAGGGGGACAGACACAAACAATGAGCAGTTCTTC	CSSRGTDTNNEQFF
-	TRBV19	TRBJ2-7	-	TGTGCCAGTAGTATTAGAGACAGGTACGAGCAGTACTTC	CASSIRDRYEQYF
many	TRBV12-3/TRBV12-4	TRBJ1-6	TRBD1	TGTGCCAGCAGGACAGGGCATAATTCACCCCTCCACTTT	CASRTGHNSPLHF
many	TRBV6-1	TRBJ2-5	TRBD2	TGTGCCAGCAGGGCAAGCGGGAGCGGTGGGGAGACCCAGTACTTC	CASRASGSGGETQYF
few	TRBV20-1	TRBJ1-5	-	TGCAGTGCCTTGGACACTAGCAATCAGCCCCAGCATTTT	CSALDTSNQPQHF
few	TRBV20-1	TRBJ2-7	TRBD2	TGCACAATGACTAGCGGGAGCGGGTTGCAGCGGCAGTACTTC	CTMTSGSGLQRQYF
many	TRBV5-1	TRBJ2-2	-	TGCGCCAGCAGCTTGGCGGGGGGCGCCGCGAACACCGGGGAGCTGTTTTTT	CASSLAGGAANTGELFF
-	TRBV6-1	TRBJ2-7	-	TGTGCCAGCGGCACCGACTACGAGCAGTACTTC	CASGTDYEQYF
many	TRBV20-1	TRBJ2-7	TRBD1	TGCAGTGCTTCAGGGGGCGCACTCTACGAGCAGTACTTC	CSASGGALYEQYF
-	TRBV19	TRBJ1-3	-	TGTGCCAGTATGGATGGTCGGATCTCTGGAAACACCATATATTTT	CASMDGRISGNTIYF
-	TRBV6-1	TRBJ1-4	TRBD1	TGTGCCAGCAGTCGGACAGGGACTGCTGAAAAACTGTTTTTT	CASSRTGTAEKLFF
many	TRBV12-3/TRBV12-4	TRBJ1-1	TRBD1	TGTGCCATCACAAATCGACAGGGTATAAAGACTGAAGCTTTCTTT	CAITNRQGIKTEAFF
many	TRBV5-5	TRBJ2-3	-	TGTGCCAGCAGGTTCCTAGAAGTTTACGCAGATACGCAGTATTTT	CASRFLEVYADTQYF
few	TRBV5-1	TRBJ1-3	-	TGCGCCAGCAGCCTGAAGAGGGAGTTTTCTGGAAACACCATATATTTT	CASSLKREFSGNTIYF
-	TRBV27	TRBJ1-2	-	TGTGCCAGCAGTTTATCGCAGGGGCAAGATCGATATGGCTACACCTTC	CASSLSQGQDRYGYTF
-	TRBV11-2	TRBJ1-3	TRBD1	TGTGCCAGCAGCTCGCGGACAGGGCGGAACGGAAACACCATATATTTT	CASSSRTGRNGNTIYF
few	TRBV24-1	TRBJ2-1	TRBD1	TGTGCCACCAGTGATCGACAGGGGGCCGGCTACAATGAGCAGTTCTTC	CATSDRQGAGYNEQFF
few	TRBV29-1	TRBJ2-1	TRBD2	TGCAGCGTTTTTACCGGGACTATATACAATGAGCAGTTCTTC	CSVFTGTIYNEQFF
many	TRBV7-2	TRBJ1-1	-	TGTGCCAGCAGCGTCAAACTTGGGACTGAAGCTTTCTTT	CASSVKLGTEAFF
many	TRBV20-1	TRBJ2-1	TRBD2	TGCAGTGCTAGAGGGACTAGCGGAATTAATGAGCAGTTCTTC	CSARGTSGINEQFF
many	TRBV7-3	TRBJ2-3	TRBD2	TGTGCCAGCAGCTACCAAGCGGGAGTTGCAGATACGCAGTATTTT	CASSYQAGVADTQYF
many	TRBV28	TRBJ2-4	TRBD2	TGTGCCAGCAGAACCGCCGGGACTAGCGGGTCAAACATTCAGTACTTC	CASRTAGTSGSNIQYF
many	TRBV7-9	TRBJ1-2	-	TGTGCCAGCAGTTCAACGGCCCATCCCCGGGGCTACACCTTC	CASSSTAHPRGYTF
many	TRBV11-2	TRBJ2-7	-	TGTGCCAGCAGCACGCTCCCAGGGTTTGCCCACGAGCAGTACTTC	CASSTLPGFAHEQYF
many	TRBV29-1	TRBJ2-3	-	TGCAGCGTCACATATTACGTCGGGGCAGATACGCAGTATTTT	CSVTYYVGADTQYF
few	TRBV20-1	TRBJ2-5	TRBD1	TGCAGTGCTCCCCAGCTCCGGGGACAGGGTTTGGAGACCCAGTACTTC	CSAPQLRGQGLETQYF
few	TRBV5-1	TRBJ2-6	TRBD1	TGCGCCAGCAGCAAGCAGACCGGGACAGCAAAATCTGGGGCCAACGTCCTGACTTTC	CASSKQTGTAKSGANVLTF
-	TRBV3-1	TRBJ2-7	-	TGTGCCAGCAGCCAAGTCGGGCAGCATACCTACGAGCAGTACTTC	CASSQVGQHTYEQYF
many	TRBV3-1	TRBJ1-2	-	TGTGCCAGCAGCCAAGTTCGGAGGGGCTACGGCTACACCTTC	CASSQVRRGYGYTF
many	TRBV28	TRBJ2-5	TRBD1	TGTGCCAGCAGTGGGGGACAGCCCCAAGAGACCCAGTACTTC	CASSGGQPQETQYF
many	TRBV7-9	TRBJ2-1	TRBD1	TGTGCCAGCAGCTTAACAGCCACAGGGGCGGGTGAGCAGTTCTTC	CASSLTATGAGEQFF
many	TRBV28	TRBJ2-5	TRBD2	TGTGCCAGCGGAGCGGGGGGACAAGAGACCCAGTACTTC	CASGAGGQETQYF
-	TRBV10-2	TRBJ2-3	TRBD2	TGCGCCAGCAGTGAATGGACTAGCGGGAGAACAGATACGCAGTATTTT	CASSEWTSGRTDTQYF
few	TRBV6-1	TRBJ1-4	-	TGTGCCAGCAATCTACCGACACAACTGTTTTTT	CASNLPTQLFF
-	TRBV7-9	TRBJ2-7	-	TGTGCCAGCAGCAAGCGGAGGGACGACGAGCAGTACTTC	CASSKRRDDEQYF
-	TRBV27	TRBJ2-7	-	TGTCCACATATGTCGAGTGGGACCACCTACGAGCAGTACTTC	CPHMSSGTTYEQYF
-	TRBV2	TRBJ2-1	TRBD2	TGTGCCAGCAGTGAGAGCGGGAGGGCAGGCGATGAGCAGTTCTTC	CASSESGRAGDEQFF
few	TRBV19	TRBJ1-3	-	TGTGCCAGTAGTCCTACAGGCGGCGGAAACACCATATATTTT	CASSPTGGGNTIYF
many	TRBV6-2/TRBV6-3	TRBJ2-5	TRBD2	TGTGCCAGCAGTCCCGGGACTACCCTTGGGTCTGGAGAGACCCAGTACTTC	CASSPGTTLGSGETQYF
many	TRBV15	TRBJ2-7	-	TGTGCCACCAGCAGAGAGAGGTTCACCTACGAGCAGTACTTC	CATSRERFTYEQYF
few	TRBV6-1	TRBJ2-1	-	TGTGCCAGCACGGAGCTAGCGCTAAACAATGAGCAGTTCTTC	CASTELALNNEQFF
-	TRBV6-1	TRBJ2-3	-	TGTGCCAGCACTCCCCCGAGGGGAGTAGATACGCAGTATTTT	CASTPPRGVDTQYF
many	TRBV5-1	TRBJ1-3	-	TGCGCCAGCAGCAATGGAAACACCATATATTTT	CASSNGNTIYF